This TCR beta chain was recorded in a study of T cells in Graves' hyperthyroidism and ophthalmopathy. This clonotype was recorded many times. Antigen specificity is unknown. What was amplified from RNA transcripts were TCR beta CDR3 regions. HTBI primers were used for first-round RT-PCR of the TCR CDR3. Each CDR3 protein is one row after TCRdb ran MiXCR on the multiplex PCR reads. The data show roughly 500,000 distinct CDR3 sequences, about 45% seen once. Notes on the study in general: From stable hyperthyroidism, ophthalmopathy was set apart by a 13 V-J model.

The source is an adult woman with Graves' disease, either hyperthyroidism or ophthalmopathy (not recorded which). Sequencing was done on a sample of peripheral blood or thyroid tissue (not recorded which).

CDR3 sequence: CSARDSDRTAAGQWSYEQYF. The DNA for the CDR3 is TGCAGTGCTAGGGACTCCGATCGGACAGCGGCGGGACAATGGTCCTACGAGCAGTACTTC. This chain uses TRBV20-1 with TRBJ2-7; D may match TRBD1 or TRBD2 (6 bases each). Germline loops: CDR1 DFQATT, CDR2 SNEGSKA (reference sequence). The CDR3 loop spans 20 amino acids. Trimming took off 3 bases at V and 1 base at J, with 31 bases between the two ends.